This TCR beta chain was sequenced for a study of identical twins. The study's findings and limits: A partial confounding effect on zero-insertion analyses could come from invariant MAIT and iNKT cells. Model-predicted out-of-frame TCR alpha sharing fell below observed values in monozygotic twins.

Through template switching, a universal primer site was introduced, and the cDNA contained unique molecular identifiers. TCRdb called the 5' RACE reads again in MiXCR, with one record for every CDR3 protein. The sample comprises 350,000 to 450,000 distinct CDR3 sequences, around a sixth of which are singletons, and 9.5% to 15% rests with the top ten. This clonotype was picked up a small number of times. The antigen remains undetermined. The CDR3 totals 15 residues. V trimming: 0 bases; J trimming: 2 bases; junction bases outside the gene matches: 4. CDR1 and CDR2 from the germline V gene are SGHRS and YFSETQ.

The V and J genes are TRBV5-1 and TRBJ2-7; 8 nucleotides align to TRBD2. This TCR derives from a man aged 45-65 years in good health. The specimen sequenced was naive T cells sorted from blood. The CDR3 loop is CASSLDAGGPYEQYF. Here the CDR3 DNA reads TGCGCCAGCAGCTTGGACGCGGGAGGCCCCTACGAGCAGTACTTC.